Presented here are 26 T cell receptor beta chains from one specimen sequenced in a study of blood T cell repertoires in COVID-19 (dated by TCRdb to 2020 to 2022). Libraries were made using the immunoSEQ multiplex PCR assay. TCRdb took over this immuneACCESS table, retaining in-frame rearrangements with V and J assigned. Such tables are incomplete; in checked studies, under half of the missing clones stem from an unresolved V gene, and the remainder is unexplained. The sample table contains approximately 440,000 clones; only one count was recorded for around 90% of them. The leading ten clones occupy approximately 0.65% of the sample. The sample comprised PBMCs or T cells enriched from blood (not recorded which). All receptors derive from a man aged 18 to 29 who had recovered from COVID-19.

The rearrangement uses TRBV11-2 and TRBJ1-2, with D possibly TRBD1 on 6 matching bases. The CDR3 is 15 amino acids. Germline lookup yields CDR1 SGHAT and CDR2 FQNNGV. Trimming removed 4 bases at V and 4 bases at J, with 16 bases between. DNA of the CDR3: TGTGCCAGCAGCTCTGGACAGCTACGGGGCTATGGCTACACCTTC. It is translated as CASSSGQLRGYGYTF.

The V gene is TRBV5-1, the J gene TRBJ1-1, with D perhaps TRBD1 (5 bases). The germline V gene encodes CDR1 SGHRS and CDR2 YFSETQ. This CDR3 contains 15 residues. V lost 4 bases and J 5 bases, leaving 18 bases between the germline ends. The DNA of the CDR3 is TGCGCCAGCAGCCTAGGCGACAGCCCGGGTACTGAAGCTTTCTTT. Its translation: CASSLGDSPGTEAFF.

This rearrangement joins TRBV2 to TRBJ2-2, with no clear D. CDR3 length: 11 residues. The germline V gene encodes CDR1 SNHLY and CDR2 FYNNEI. Between the trimmed V and J ends, which lost 11 bases and 3 bases, there was a span of 7 bases. CDR3 sequence: CASHYTGELFF. DNA for the CDR3: TGTGCCTCCCATTACACCGGGGAGCTGTTTTTT.

The chain recombines TRBV6-5 with TRBJ2-7; D uncertain. The length of the CDR3 is 12 residues. The V end lost 10 bases, the J end lost 6 bases, and 16 bases lay between the germline ends. Germline CDR1 and CDR2: MNHEY and SVGAGI. The CDR3 protein is CATCSSFVEQYF. The CDR3 DNA reads TGTGCCACTTGTAGCAGTTTCGTCGAGCAGTACTTC.

The CDR3 bases are TGTGCCAGCAGTGATTGCGAGTGTATAGAGCAGTTCTTC. It yields the protein CASSDCECIEQFF. This chain joins TRBV25-1 and TRBJ2-1; D gene ambiguous. Germline CDR1 MGHDK, CDR2 SYGVNS. Between the trimmed V and J ends, which lost 3 bases and 10 bases, there was a span of 13 bases. This CDR3 has 13 residues.

This rearrangement joins TRBV28 to TRBJ1-1; TRBD1 aligns across 8 bases. Germline V lookup: CDR1 MDHEN, CDR2 SYDVKM. The length of the CDR3 is 14 residues. The V gene end was trimmed by 3 bases and the J gene end by 8 bases; junction bases not matched to a gene: 8. Here the CDR3 DNA reads TGTGCCAGCAGTTTGTGGACAGGGCAAGTCGAAGCTTTCTTT. Amino acid sequence: CASSLWTGQVEAFF.

This chain uses TRBV11-2 with TRBJ2-7, with 10 bases that match TRBD2. CDR1 SGHAT and CDR2 FQNNGV come from the germline V gene. V shed 1 base and J 7 bases; nucleotides not matched to a gene: 10. The CDR3 covers 16 residues. DNA for the CDR3: TGTGCCAGCAGCTTAGGCCCTAGCGGGAGATCCGGGGAGCAGTACTTC. Translated, it gives CASSLGPSGRSGEQYF.

The chain links TRBV7-8 to TRBJ2-1; 9 bases are a match to TRBD2. Trimming at V came to 0 bases and at J to 7 bases, leaving 7 bases not matched to a gene. The CDR3 length is 16 residues. Germline loops: CDR1 SGHVS, CDR2 FQNEAQ. CDR3 in DNA: TGTGCCAGCAGCTTAGCGCTTCCGGCGGGAGGGAATGAGCAGTTCTTC. It is translated as CASSLALPAGGNEQFF.

V usage is TRBV28 and J usage is TRBJ2-7; 9 bases align to TRBD2. V was pared by 11 bases and J by 3 bases, with 11 bases of the junction left unmatched. Germline CDR1 MDHEN, CDR2 SYDVKM. The CDR3 is made up of 14 amino acids. The CDR3 loop reads CACKVAGEGYEQYF. The CDR3 bases are TGTGCCTGCAAAGTAGCGGGAGAAGGCTACGAGCAGTACTTC.

The J gene is TRBJ2-3, the V gene TRBV2, with TRBD2 matching over 7 bases. CDR3 length: 17 amino acids. The V segment lost 4 bases and the J segment 3 bases; nucleotides outside the gene matches: 13. Germline V gene sequence: CDR1 SNHLY, CDR2 FYNNEI. The CDR3 bases are TGTGCCAGCAGTGTTACCCTACAAGAGGGAGGGACAGATACGCAGTATTTT. Encoded protein: CASSVTLQEGGTDTQYF.

The chain carries TRBV5-1 and TRBJ2-1; weak D call: TRBD1 (6 bases). V lost 6 bases and J 9 bases, leaving 19 bases between the germline ends. CDR1 and CDR2 from the germline V gene are SGHRS and YFSETQ. The CDR3 loop spans 14 amino acids. CDR3 sequence: CASNPAGGAGEQFF. CDR3 DNA: TGCGCCAGCAACCCGGCTGGGGGCGCGGGTGAGCAGTTCTTC.

V and J are TRBV11-2 and TRBJ2-2; unclear D gene. Germline V gives CDR1 SGHAT, CDR2 FQNNGV. V gave up 5 bases and J gave up 6 bases, with 22 bases separating them. CDR3 length: 17 residues. This chain's CDR3 is CASSPNTFHTNPGELFF. DNA for the CDR3: TGTGCCAGCAGCCCCAATACTTTCCATACGAATCCCGGGGAGCTGTTTTTT.

A word on this clone: Other DNA sequences in the sample encode the same CDR3. The chain combines TRBV27 with TRBJ2-5; D is unclear. Germline V gene sequence: CDR1 MNHEY, CDR2 SMNVEV (reference sequence). V lost 5 bases and J lost 1, with 8 bases in between. This CDR3 spans 13 amino acids. The CDR3 region has the DNA TGTGCCAGCAGTCCGCGGATCCAAGAGACCCAGTACTTC. This encodes CASSPRIQETQYF.

This clone was seen a single time. The V gene is TRBV5-6, the J gene TRBJ1-6, with 7 positions matching TRBD1. Germline V lookup: CDR1 SGHDT, CDR2 YYEEEE. Trimming took 6 bases from V and 4 from J; bases not matched to a gene: 7. The length of the CDR3 is 15 residues. The CDR3 DNA is TGTGCCAGCAAAGTCCTGGACAGGTATAATTCACCCCTCCACTTT. Residues: CASKVLDRYNSPLHF.

The chain couples TRBV30 to TRBJ2-7; 9 bases map to TRBD1. CDR1 is GTSNPN and CDR2 is SVGIG in the germline V gene (reference sequence). Trimming removed 3 bases from V and 4 bases from J; junction bases left unmatched: 13. This CDR3 comprises 16 residues. The CDR3, as DNA: TGTGCCTGGAGAGAAGAACTCGGGACAGGGAAGTACGAGCAGTACTTC. Its translation: CAWREELGTGKYEQYF.

V is TRBV3-1 (or the pseudogene TRBV3-2) and J is TRBJ1-1, with D possibly matching TRBD1 (6 bases). The CDR3 is 14 amino acids. With 4 bases removed from V and 1 base from J, the gap between germline ends came to 10 bases. Germline lookup yields CDR1 LGHDT and CDR2 YNNKEL (reference sequence). The CDR3 spells CASSPLQGNTEAFF. DNA for the CDR3: TGTGCCAGCAGCCCTCTACAGGGGAACACTGAAGCTTTCTTT.

The rearrangement uses TRBV12-3 or TRBV12-4 and TRBJ1-3, with D unresolved. This CDR3 region has 13 residues. Trimming pared 6 bases from V and 0 bases from J, leaving 6 bases between. CDR3 region: CASSPYSGNTIYF. CDR3 nucleotides: TGTGCCAGCAGCCCCTACTCTGGAAACACCATATATTTT.

The chain uses TRBV7-9 and TRBJ2-2; a weak D match, TRBD1 (6 bases). V gave up 4 bases and J gave up 7 bases, with 10 bases separating them. This CDR3 has 13 amino acids. Germline lookup yields CDR1 SEHNR and CDR2 FQNEAQ (reference sequence). DNA of the CDR3: TGTGCCAGCAGCTACAGGGATAGCGGGGAGCTGTTTTTT. It encodes CASSYRDSGELFF.

This chain links TRBV3-1 (or the pseudogene TRBV3-2) with TRBJ1-2, with 9 bases lining up with TRBD1. Germline CDR1 LGHDT, CDR2 YNNKEL (reference sequence). There are 14 residues in the CDR3. V lost 4 bases and J lost 1; bases outside the gene matches: 1. CDR3 amino acids: CASSPGQGNYGYTF. DNA for the CDR3: TGTGCCAGCAGCCCGGGACAGGGTAACTATGGCTACACCTTC.

The chain recombines TRBV10-3 with TRBJ2-1; 10 nucleotides match TRBD2. The J segment lost 4 bases and the V segment lost 6 bases, leaving 12 bases of the junction unmatched. The CDR3 is made up of 17 amino acids. Per germline, CDR1 ENHRY and CDR2 SYGVKD. CDR3 bases: TGTGCCATCAGCCGCCCCCCTAGCGGGAGCCCTTACAATGAGCAGTTCTTC. Translation: CAISRPPSGSPYNEQFF.

The J gene is TRBJ2-5, the V gene TRBV11-2; 9 nucleotides agree with TRBD2. The germline V gene encodes CDR1 SGHAT and CDR2 FQNNGV. There are 15 residues in the CDR3. The V gene end was trimmed by 6 bases and the J gene end by 5 bases; junction bases not matched to a gene: 10. CDR3 region: CASRRAGGFGETQYF. The CDR3 coding sequence is TGTGCCAGCAGGCGGGCGGGGGGGTTTGGCGAGACCCAGTACTTC. The full variable domain, rest sourced from reference TRBV11-2 and TRBJ2-5, is EAGVAQSPRYKIIEKRQSVAFWCNPISGHATLYWYQQILGQGPKLLIQFQNNGVVDDSQLPKDRFSAERLKGVDSTLKIQPAKLEDSAVYLCASRRAGGFGETQYFGPGTRLLVL.

The V and J genes are TRBV6-5 and TRBJ1-5; D is perhaps TRBD1 (6 bases). The CDR3 loop spans 14 amino acids. The germline V gene has CDR1 MNHEY and CDR2 SVGAGI. Trimming left V 5 bases short and J 6 bases short, with 14 bases between. CDR3 region: CASSTQGIGQPQHF. CDR3 in DNA: TGTGCCAGCAGTACACAGGGTATTGGTCAGCCCCAGCATTTT.

The rearrangement uses TRBV11-2 and TRBJ1-2; the match to TRBD1 covers 7 bases. The ends lost 7 bases at V and 0 bases at J; junction bases unmatched: 8. The CDR3 length is 15 residues. Per germline, CDR1 SGHAT and CDR2 FQNNGV. The CDR3 reads CASNRDSLANYGYTF. The CDR3 DNA sequence: TGTGCCAGCAATCGGGACAGTCTAGCTAACTATGGCTACACCTTC.

CDR3: CASSPLNSGTTREQYF. CDR3 DNA: TGTGCCAGCAGTCCTCTGAATAGCGGGACAACACGCGAGCAGTACTTC. The J gene is TRBJ2-7, the V gene TRBV28; TRBD2 matches 8 bases. Losses at the gene ends were 5 bases for V and 6 bases for J; bases not matched to a gene: 15. CDR1 and CDR2 (germline): MDHEN, SYDVKM. This CDR3 region has 16 residues.

The chain couples TRBV28 to TRBJ1-2; TRBD1 aligns across 10 bases. Germline-derived CDR1 and CDR2 are MDHEN and SYDVKM. Losses at the gene ends were 6 bases for V and 2 bases for J; bases not matched to a gene: 3. The CDR3 loop spans 14 amino acids. The CDR3 loop is CASRRDRGNYGYTF. The CDR3 DNA reads TGTGCCAGCAGGCGGGACAGGGGAAACTATGGCTACACCTTC.

This chain links TRBV7-7 with TRBJ2-5; 8 bases fit TRBD2. The CDR3 is made up of 15 amino acids. CDR1 is SSHAT, CDR2 FNYEAQ, per germline (reference sequence). V lost 5 bases and J lost 4; bases outside the gene matches: 9. CDR3 sequence: CASSPLTGGRETQYF. DNA for the CDR3: TGTGCCAGCAGCCCCCTAACGGGAGGGAGAGAGACCCAGTACTTC.